This passage covers 7 T cell receptor beta chains from one sample sequenced in a study of OX40 agonist ivuxolimab in advanced cancers. Measured with immunoSEQ multiplex PCR; TCRdb has only the in-frame clones, and not every one. The sample carries tens of thousands of clones, 70% to 85% recorded once. This specimen consisted of CD4+ or CD8+ T cells sorted from blood, obtained in a trial of the OX40 agonist ivuxolimab. The receptors derive from an adult with an advanced solid tumor such as melanoma, head and neck, liver or kidney cancer.

This clone was seen more than once but under ten times. The rearrangement links TRBV19 to TRBJ2-3; 8 bases align to TRBD2. CDR1 and CDR2 from the germline V gene are LNHDA and SQIVND (reference sequence). The junction had 5 bases not matched to a gene; V was cut back by 2 bases and J by 4 bases. The CDR3 is 15 residues long. CDR3 nucleotide sequence: TGTGCCAGTAGTATATCTGGAGCGGGGGCAGATACGCAGTATTTT. This translates into CASSISGAGADTQYF.

This clone appeared a few times. The chain has TRBV11-2 and TRBJ1-2, with D unclear. Germline lookup yields CDR1 SGHAT and CDR2 FQNNGV. V lost 6 bases and J lost 2, with 7 bases in between. CDR3 length: 12 amino acids. Written as DNA, the CDR3 is TGTGCCAGCAGTATGAGGAACTATGGCTACACCTTC. This encodes CASSMRNYGYTF.

This rearrangement joins TRBV5-1 to TRBJ2-7; D is uncertain. Trimming cost V 2 bases and J 0 bases, with 9 bases left between them. This CDR3 has 14 amino acids. CDR1 and CDR2 (germline): SGHRS, YFSETQ. For the CDR3, the DNA is TGCGCCAGCAGCTTTACAGATAGCTCCTACGAGCAGTACTTC. Protein: CASSFTDSSYEQYF. The complete variable domain, with remaining parts taken from reference TRBV5-1 and TRBJ2-7, reads KAGVTQTPRYLIKTRGQQVTLSCSPISGHRSVSWYQQTPGQGLQFLFEYFSETQRNKGNFPGRFSGRQFSNSRSEMNVSTLELGDSALYLCASSFTDSSYEQYFGPGTRLTVT.

The V gene is TRBV2, the J gene TRBJ2-2; 12 nucleotides match TRBD2. V was pared by 11 bases and J by 6 bases, with 7 bases of the junction left unmatched. The length of the CDR3 is 14 residues. Germline-derived CDR1 and CDR2 are SNHLY and FYNNEI. The CDR3 nucleotides are TGTGCCGGACGCTCTAGCGGGGGGGCCGGGGAGCTGTTTTTT. This encodes CAGRSSGGAGELFF.

The gene calls are TRBV30 and TRBJ1-6; D uncertain. Germline CDR1 GTSNPN, CDR2 SVGIG (reference sequence). The CDR3 extends over 16 amino acids. V lost 1 base and J lost 0, with 10 bases in between. DNA for the CDR3: TGTGCCTGGAGTGCGGTTCCCCGCTCCTATAATTCACCCCTCCACTTT. As protein: CAWSAVPRSYNSPLHF.

The V call is TRBV4-2, the J call TRBJ2-1; tentative D call: TRBD2 (6 bases). Trimming removed 8 bases from V and 8 bases from J, with 16 bases in between. The germline V gene has CDR1 LGHNA and CDR2 YNFKEQ. The CDR3 loop spans 13 amino acids. CDR3 nucleotides: TGTGCCAGCGAAAAACGGGGCGGGGATGAGCAGTTCTTC. Translating gives CASEKRGGDEQFF.

This clone was picked up one time. J is TRBJ2-3 and V is TRBV19, with D perhaps matching TRBD1 or TRBD2 (6 bases each). This CDR3 contains 16 residues. Trimming removed 5 bases from V and 4 bases from J, with 19 bases in between. Germline lookup yields CDR1 LNHDA and CDR2 SQIVND (reference sequence). The CDR3 reads CASSESSRGLSDTQYF. The CDR3 DNA reads as TGTGCCAGTAGTGAAAGTTCCCGGGGGCTGTCAGATACGCAGTATTTT. Complete variable domain (other parts from reference TRBV19 and TRBJ2-3): DGGITQSPKYLFRKEGQNVTLSCEQNLNHDAMYWYRQDPGQGLRLIYYSQIVNDFQKGDIAEGYSVSREKKESFPLTVTSAQKNPTAFYLCASSESSRGLSDTQYFGPGTRLTVL.